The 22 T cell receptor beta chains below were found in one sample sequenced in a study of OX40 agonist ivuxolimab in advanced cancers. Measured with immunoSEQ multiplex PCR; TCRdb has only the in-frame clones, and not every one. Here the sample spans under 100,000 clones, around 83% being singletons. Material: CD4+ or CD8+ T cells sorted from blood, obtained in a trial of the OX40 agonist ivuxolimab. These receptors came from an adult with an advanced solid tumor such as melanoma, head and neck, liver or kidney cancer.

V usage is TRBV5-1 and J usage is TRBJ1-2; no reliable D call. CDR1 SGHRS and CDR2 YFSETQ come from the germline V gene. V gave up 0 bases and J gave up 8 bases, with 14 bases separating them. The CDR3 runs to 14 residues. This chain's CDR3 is CASSLAEGLRGYTF. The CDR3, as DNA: TGCGCCAGCAGCTTGGCAGAGGGATTGAGGGGCTACACCTTC.

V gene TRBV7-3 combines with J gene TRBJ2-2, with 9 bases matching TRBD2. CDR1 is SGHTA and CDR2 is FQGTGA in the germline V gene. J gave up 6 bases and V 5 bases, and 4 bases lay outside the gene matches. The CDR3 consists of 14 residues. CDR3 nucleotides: TGTGCCAGCAGCCCGGGACTAGCTCCCGGGGAGCTGTTTTTT. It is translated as CASSPGLAPGELFF.

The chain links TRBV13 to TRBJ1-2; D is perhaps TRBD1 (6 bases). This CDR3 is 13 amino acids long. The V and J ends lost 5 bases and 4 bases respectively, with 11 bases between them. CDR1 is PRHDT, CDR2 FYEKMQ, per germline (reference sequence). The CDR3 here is CASSPLGAYGYTF. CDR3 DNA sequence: TGTGCCAGCAGCCCATTGGGGGCCTATGGCTACACCTTC. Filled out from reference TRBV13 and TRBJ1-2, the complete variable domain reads AAGVIQSPRHLIKEKRETATLKCYPIPRHDTVYWYQQGPGQDPQFLISFYEKMQSDKGSIPDRFSAQQFSDYHSELNMSSLELGDSALYFCASSPLGAYGYTFGSGTRLTVV.

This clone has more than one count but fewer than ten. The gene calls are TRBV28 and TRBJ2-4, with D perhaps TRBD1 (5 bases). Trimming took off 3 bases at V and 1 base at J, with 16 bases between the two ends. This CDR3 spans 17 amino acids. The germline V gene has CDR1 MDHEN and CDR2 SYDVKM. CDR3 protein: CASSFSLQPGAKNIQYF. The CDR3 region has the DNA TGTGCCAGCAGTTTCAGTTTGCAGCCAGGGGCCAAAAACATTCAGTACTTC.

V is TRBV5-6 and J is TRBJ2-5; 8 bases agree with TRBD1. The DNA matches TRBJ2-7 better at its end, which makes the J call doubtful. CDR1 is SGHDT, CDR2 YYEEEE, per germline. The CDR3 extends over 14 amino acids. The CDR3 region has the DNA TGTGCCAGCAGCTTGGCAGGGGGCATCGACGAGCAGTACTTC. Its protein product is CASSLAGGIDEQYF.

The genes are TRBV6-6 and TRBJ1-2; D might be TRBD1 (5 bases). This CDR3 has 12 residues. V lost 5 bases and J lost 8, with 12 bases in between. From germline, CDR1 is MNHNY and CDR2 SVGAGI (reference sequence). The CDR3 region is CASSMGLAGYTF. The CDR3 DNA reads TGTGCCAGCAGTATGGGACTTGCAGGCTACACCTTC.

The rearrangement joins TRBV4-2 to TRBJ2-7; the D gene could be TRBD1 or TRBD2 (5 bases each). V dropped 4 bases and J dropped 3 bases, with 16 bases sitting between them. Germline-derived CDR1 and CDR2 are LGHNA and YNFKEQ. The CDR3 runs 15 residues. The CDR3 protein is CASSRQIGINYEQYF. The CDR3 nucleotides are TGTGCCAGCAGCCGACAGATCGGGATTAACTACGAGCAGTACTTC.

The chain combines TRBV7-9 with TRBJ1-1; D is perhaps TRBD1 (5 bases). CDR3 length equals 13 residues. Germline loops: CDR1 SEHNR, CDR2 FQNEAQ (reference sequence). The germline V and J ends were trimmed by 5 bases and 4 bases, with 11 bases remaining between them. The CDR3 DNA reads TGTGCCAGCAGCGTCTCGGGGCCCACTGAAGCTTTCTTT. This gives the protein CASSVSGPTEAFF. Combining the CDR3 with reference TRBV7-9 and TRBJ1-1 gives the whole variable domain DTGVSQNPRHKITKRGQNVTFRCDPISEHNRLYWYRQTLGQGPEFLTYFQNEAQLEKSRLLSDRFSAERPKGSFSTLEIQRTEQGDSAMYLCASSVSGPTEAFFGQGTRLTVV.

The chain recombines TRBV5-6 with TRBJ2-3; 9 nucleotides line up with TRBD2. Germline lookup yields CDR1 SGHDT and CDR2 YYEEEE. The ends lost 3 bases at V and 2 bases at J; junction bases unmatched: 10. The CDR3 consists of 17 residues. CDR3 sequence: CASSYTGTSPITDTQYF. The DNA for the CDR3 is TGTGCCAGCAGCTATACCGGGACTAGCCCCATCACAGATACGCAGTATTTT.

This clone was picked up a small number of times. CDR3 protein: CAWGQSTTEAFF. CDR3 coding DNA: TGTGCCTGGGGACAGTCCACCACTGAAGCTTTCTTT. The chain has TRBV30 and TRBJ1-1; tentative D call: TRBD1 (6 bases). Per germline, CDR1 GTSNPN and CDR2 SVGIG (reference sequence). The V and J ends lost 5 bases and 4 bases respectively, with 11 bases between them. CDR3 length: 12 residues.

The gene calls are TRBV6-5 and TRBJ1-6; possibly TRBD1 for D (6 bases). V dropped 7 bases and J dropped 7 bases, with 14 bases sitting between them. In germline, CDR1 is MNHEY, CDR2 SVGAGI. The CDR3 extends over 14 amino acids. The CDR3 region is CASKQTGHNSPLHF. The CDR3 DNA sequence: TGTGCCAGCAAACAAACAGGGCACAATTCACCCCTCCACTTT.

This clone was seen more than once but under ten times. The CDR3 region is CASSVGYKSGGGKETQYF. CDR3 DNA sequence: TGTGCCAGCAGCGTAGGGTATAAGAGCGGGGGGGGGAAAGAGACCCAGTACTTC. The chain employs TRBV9 and TRBJ2-5; 10 bases are shared with TRBD2. The V segment lost 0 bases and the J segment 3 bases; nucleotides outside the gene matches: 11. This CDR3 comprises 18 residues. In germline, CDR1 is SGDLS, CDR2 YYNGEE.

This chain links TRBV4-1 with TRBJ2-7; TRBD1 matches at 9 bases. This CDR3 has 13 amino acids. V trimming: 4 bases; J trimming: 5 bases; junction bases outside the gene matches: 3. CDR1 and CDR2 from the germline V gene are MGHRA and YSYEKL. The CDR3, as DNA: TGCGCCAGCAGCCTTCGGGACAGGGACGAGCAGTACTTC. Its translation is CASSLRDRDEQYF.

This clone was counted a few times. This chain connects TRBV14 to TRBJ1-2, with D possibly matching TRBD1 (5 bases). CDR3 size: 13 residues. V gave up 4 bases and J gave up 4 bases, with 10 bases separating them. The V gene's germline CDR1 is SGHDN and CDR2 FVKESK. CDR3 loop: CASSLGTSYGYTF. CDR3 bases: TGTGCCAGCAGCCTCGGGACGAGCTATGGCTACACCTTC.

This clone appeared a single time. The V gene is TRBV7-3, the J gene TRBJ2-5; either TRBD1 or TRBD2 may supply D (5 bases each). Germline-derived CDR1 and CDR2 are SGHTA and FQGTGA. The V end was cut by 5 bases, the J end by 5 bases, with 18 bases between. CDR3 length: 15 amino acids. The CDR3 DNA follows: TGTGCCAGCAGCCTGGGGGTAGGAAGGTCGGAGACCCAGTACTTC. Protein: CASSLGVGRSETQYF.

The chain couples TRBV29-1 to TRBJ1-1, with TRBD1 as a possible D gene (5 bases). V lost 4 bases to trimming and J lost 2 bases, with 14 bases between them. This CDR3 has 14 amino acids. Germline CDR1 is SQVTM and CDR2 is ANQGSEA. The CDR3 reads CSVVRVRINTEAFF. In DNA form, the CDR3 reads TGCAGCGTTGTCAGGGTCCGTATTAACACTGAAGCTTTCTTT. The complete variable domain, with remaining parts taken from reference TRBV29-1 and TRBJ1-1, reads SAVISQKPSRDICQRGTSLTIQCQVDSQVTMMFWYRQQPGQSLTLIATANQGSEATYESGFVIDKFPISRPNLTFSTLTVSNMSPEDSSIYLCSVVRVRINTEAFFGQGTRLTVV.

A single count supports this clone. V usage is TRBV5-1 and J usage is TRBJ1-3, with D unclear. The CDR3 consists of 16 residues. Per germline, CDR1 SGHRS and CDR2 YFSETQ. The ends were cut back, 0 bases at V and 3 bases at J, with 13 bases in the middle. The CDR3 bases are TGCGCCAGCAGCTTGGCCGGCGGCACGGGTGGAAACACCATATATTTT. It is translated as CASSLAGGTGGNTIYF.

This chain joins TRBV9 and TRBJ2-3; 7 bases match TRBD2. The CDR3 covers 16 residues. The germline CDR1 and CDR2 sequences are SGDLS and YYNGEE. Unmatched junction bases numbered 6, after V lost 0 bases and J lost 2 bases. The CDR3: CASSVGGGRTTDTQYF. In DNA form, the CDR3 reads TGTGCCAGCAGCGTAGGCGGGGGTCGAACCACAGATACGCAGTATTTT.

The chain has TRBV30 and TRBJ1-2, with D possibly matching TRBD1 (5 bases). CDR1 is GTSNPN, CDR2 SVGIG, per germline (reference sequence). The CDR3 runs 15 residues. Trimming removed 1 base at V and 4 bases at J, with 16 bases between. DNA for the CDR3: TGTGCCTGGAGTGCCTCGGGTGGGGGTCGCTATGGCTACACCTTC. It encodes CAWSASGGGRYGYTF.

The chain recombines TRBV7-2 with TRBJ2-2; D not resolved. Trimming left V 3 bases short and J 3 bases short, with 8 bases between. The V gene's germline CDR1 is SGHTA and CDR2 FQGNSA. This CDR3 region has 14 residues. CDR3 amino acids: CASSFRPYTGELFF. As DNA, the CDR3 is TGTGCCAGCAGCTTCCGACCCTACACCGGGGAGCTGTTTTTT.

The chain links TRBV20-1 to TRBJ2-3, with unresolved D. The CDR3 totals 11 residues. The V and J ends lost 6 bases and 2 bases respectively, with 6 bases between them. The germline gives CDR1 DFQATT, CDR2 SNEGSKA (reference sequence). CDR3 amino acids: CSAQSTDTQYF. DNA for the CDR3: TGCAGTGCCCAGTCCACAGATACGCAGTATTTT.

The CDR3 spells CASRGQFTDTQYF. CDR3 sequence (DNA): TGTGCCAGCAGGGGACAGTTCACAGATACGCAGTATTTT. This chain links TRBV27 with TRBJ2-3; 7 bases line up with TRBD1. With V trimmed by 6 bases and J by 2 bases, 2 bases remained unmatched. The CDR3 is made up of 13 amino acids. Germline V gene sequence: CDR1 MNHEY, CDR2 SMNVEV (reference sequence).